Presented here are 17 T cell receptor beta chains from one specimen sequenced in a study of T cell repertoires in cytomegalovirus infection (dated by TCRdb to 2018 to 2020). These receptors' targets are unknown. Reading the label with the study, this specimen's treatment or condition is: in vitro stimulation with specific CMV peptide epitopes to enrich CMV-specific T cells. Sequencing instrument: Illumina HiSeq 1500. TCRdb applied fastp at Q25 and MiXCR to the public reads, then kept only in-frame beta chains. For every CDR3 protein sequence, its rows merge into one entry that carries the most common genes and DNA. The sample contains approximately 910,000 distinct CDR3 sequences, approximately 33% of them found a single time. The top ten clonotypes cover 10% to 15% of the sample. Specimen: cultured CD8+ T cells from PBMCs, collected from culture after CMV antigen stimulation. The receptors come from a human donor in good health (CMV status not recorded). Some clones in this sample may be carry-over from other donors' samples.

This clonotype came up a few times. The chain couples TRBV12-5 to TRBJ2-1, with 8 bases that match TRBD2. Germline loops: CDR1 LGHNT, CDR2 FRNRAP. With 3 bases clipped from V and 7 bases from J, the junction kept 20 bases outside the gene matches. The CDR3 totals 19 residues. CDR3 sequence reads: CASGFPTKGTGGPWNEQFF. CDR3 nucleotide sequence: TGTGCTAGTGGTTTCCCCACTAAAGGGACGGGGGGGCCGTGGAATGAGCAGTTCTTC.

In its sample, this clonotype was seen a few times. The rearrangement uses TRBV14 and TRBJ1-1, with 12 bases lining up with TRBD1. The CDR3 spans 17 residues. Germline trimming cut 4 bases from V and 0 bases from J; bases unmatched to any gene: 6. The germline V gene encodes CDR1 SGHDN and CDR2 FVKESK. DNA of the CDR3: TGTGCCAGCAGCCCCCGGGACAGGGGGCGACTGAACACTGAAGCTTTCTTT. Amino acid sequence: CASSPRDRGRLNTEAFF.

In this sample, this clonotype turned up once. This chain links TRBV6-5 with TRBJ1-2; D gene uncertain. Trimming pared 7 bases from V and 3 bases from J, leaving 9 bases between. The CDR3 length is 12 residues. Germline V gene lookup returns CDR1 MNHEY and CDR2 SVGAGI. The CDR3 DNA follows: TGTGCCAGCATGGACGGGGACTATGGCTACACCTTC. Protein sequence: CASMDGDYGYTF.

Only one count was recorded for this clonotype. This may come from a read error, since a much larger clone is one base off. The chain uses TRBV6-6 and TRBJ1-1; D remains ambiguous. The CDR3 is made up of 14 amino acids. Trimming took 0 bases from V and 1 from J, leaving 6 bases between them. The germline V gene has CDR1 MNHNY and CDR2 SVGAGI (reference sequence). The CDR3, as DNA: TGTGCCAGCAGTTACTCGAGGGCGAACACTGAAGCTTTCTTT. Translated, it gives CASSYSRANTEAFF.

As for this clonotype: A single base separates this from a much larger clone, so it may be a read error. The rearrangement uses TRBV7-6 and TRBJ2-7; 12 bases line up with TRBD1. This CDR3 region has 16 residues. Germline CDR1 is SGHVS and CDR2 is FNYEAQ. CDR3 region: CANSSGQGARMNEQYF. The CDR3 coding sequence is TGTGCCAACAGCTCGGGACAGGGGGCTCGAATGAACGAGCAGTACTTC.

The rearrangement uses TRBV6-2 or TRBV6-3 and TRBJ2-7, with 7 bases that match TRBD1. The CDR3 totals 14 residues. V lost 5 bases to trimming and J lost 0 bases; unmatched junction nucleotides: 4. Germline CDR1 is MNHEY and CDR2 is SVGEGT. The DNA of the CDR3 is TGTGCCAGCAGTACGGACAGGAGCTCCTACGAGCAGTACGTC. Encoded protein: CASSTDRSSYEQYV.

The chain combines TRBV29-1 with TRBJ1-3, with TRBD1 matching over 8 bases. Losses at the gene ends were 7 bases for V and 2 bases for J; bases not matched to a gene: 7. Germline V gene data show CDR1 as SQVTM and CDR2 as ANQGSEA. The CDR3 length is 14 residues. The CDR3 region has the DNA TGCAGCGCCTCGGACAGGGAAGCTGGAAACACCATATATTTT. The encoded protein is CSASDREAGNTIYF.

At least ten counts were recorded for this clonotype. The chain has TRBV7-3 and TRBJ1-3; TRBD1 matches at 7 bases. V shed 1 base and J 1 base; nucleotides not matched to a gene: 10. From germline, CDR1 is SGHTA and CDR2 FQGTGA. The CDR3 is 18 residues long. The CDR3 DNA reads TGTGCCAGCAGCTTAATCCCACCGGGACAGTCGTCTGGAAACACCATATATTTT. Encoded protein: CASSLIPPGQSSGNTIYF.

V and J are TRBV5-5 and TRBJ2-7, with 12 bases aligning to TRBD1. V was clipped by 4 bases and J by 4 bases; unmatched bases: 12. Germline loops: CDR1 SGHKS, CDR2 YYEKEE (reference sequence). The CDR3 loop spans 17 amino acids. The CDR3 sequence: CASSRPPGQGAWYEQYF. The CDR3 DNA is TGTGCCAGCAGCCGTCCCCCGGGACAGGGGGCTTGGTACGAGCAGTACTTC.

This chain uses TRBV5-1 with TRBJ2-7; no reliable D call. Germline CDR1 and CDR2: SGHRS and YFSETQ. V lost 3 bases to trimming and J lost 7 bases, with 11 bases between them. This CDR3 contains 12 residues. CDR3 nucleotides: TGCGCCAGCAGCTCCCGCCCCGGGGAGCAGTACTTC. This codes for CASSSRPGEQYF.

V is TRBV7-2 and J is TRBJ1-1; no clear D. V gave up 0 bases and J gave up 3 bases, with 11 bases separating them. Germline CDR1 is SGHTA and CDR2 is FQGNSA. This CDR3 contains 15 residues. CDR3: CASSLAPDLYTEAFF. The CDR3 coding sequence is TGTGCCAGCAGCTTAGCCCCCGACCTTTACACTGAAGCTTTCTTT.

The chain uses TRBV6-5 and TRBJ2-3, with 8 bases that match TRBD1. The CDR3 runs to 17 residues. V lost 7 bases to trimming and J lost 7 bases; unmatched junction nucleotides: 19. Germline lookup yields CDR1 MNHEY and CDR2 SVGAGI. The CDR3 is CASNNPNDRGPSNTQYF. DNA for the CDR3: TGTGCCAGCAATAACCCCAACGACAGGGGCCCTTCCAATACGCAGTATTTT.

This clonotype was recorded a few times. V is TRBV6-1 and J is TRBJ1-5; no reliable D call. V lost 2 bases, J lost 7 bases, and 6 bases lay in between. Germline assignment: CDR1 MNHNS and CDR2 SASEGT. The CDR3 is 12 residues long. CDR3 nucleotide sequence: TGTGCCAGCAGTGAATTTGGGCAGCCCCAGCATTTT. Protein: CASSEFGQPQHF.

The chain has TRBV7-9 and TRBJ1-2, with a possible D match to TRBD1 (6 bases). The length of the CDR3 is 15 residues. From germline, CDR1 is SEHNR and CDR2 FQNEAQ (reference sequence). V lost 6 bases, J lost 0 bases, and 14 bases lay in between. The CDR3 spells CASSKGTQANYGYTF. CDR3 nucleotide sequence: TGTGCCAGCAGTAAGGGGACACAAGCTAACTATGGCTACACCTTC.

The chain uses TRBV19 and TRBJ2-3; D gene uncertain. This CDR3 spans 15 amino acids. The germline CDR1 and CDR2 sequences are LNHDA and SQIVND (reference sequence). The V end was cut by 3 bases, the J end by 2 bases, with 12 bases between. CDR3 amino acids: CASSMMGSDTDTQYF. The CDR3 bases are TGTGCCAGTAGTATGATGGGGTCCGACACAGATACGCAGTATTTT.

The chain recombines TRBV14 with TRBJ1-3; D is unresolved. CDR3 length equals 15 residues. Trimming took off 0 bases at V and 4 bases at J, with 10 bases between the two ends. Germline CDR1 SGHDN, CDR2 FVKESK. The CDR3 nucleotides read TGTGCCAGCAGCCAAGAAACACTCTCGGGAAACACCATATATTTT. The encoded protein is CASSQETLSGNTIYF. The full variable domain, with the rest looked up from reference TRBV14 and TRBJ1-3, is EAGVTQFPSHSVIEKGQTVTLRCDPISGHDNLYWYRRVMGKEIKFLLHFVKESKQDESGMPNNRFLAERTGGTYSTLKVQPAELEDSGVYFCASSQETLSGNTIYFGEGSWLTVV.

This clonotype was seen more than once but under ten times. J is TRBJ2-7 and V is TRBV13; a weak D match, TRBD2 (6 bases). Germline V gene sequence: CDR1 PRHDT, CDR2 FYEKMQ (reference sequence). V shed 1 base and J shed 7 bases, with 11 bases lying between them. The CDR3 has 13 amino acids. The CDR3 loop is CASSLARAGEQYV. The CDR3 DNA sequence: TGTGCCAGCAGCTTAGCCCGCGCGGGGGAGCAGTACGTC.